This TCR beta chain came from a study of CD8 T cells in ankylosing spondylitis. V lost 8 bases to trimming and J lost 7 bases; unmatched junction nucleotides: 7. The CDR3 is 12 residues long. The germline gives CDR1 SQVTM, CDR2 ANQGSEA. Study-level findings and limits: Disease-linked clones were reportedly significantly enriched in matched ankylosing spondylitis synovial fluid. What appeared characteristic of ankylosing spondylitis blood was a TCR beta motif of under 10 highly homologous variants. Some motif variants had been reported before (in reactive arthritis synovial fluid and blood).

As the method for making TCR beta libraries, quantitative 5'-RACE with molecular barcodes was used. TCRdb itself ran the 5' RACE reads through MiXCR, one entry per CDR3 protein. The sample holds roughly 300,000 distinct CDR3 sequences, approximately 8% seen once. The sample holds many counts of this clonotype. Its specificity is unknown. The rearrangement uses TRBV29-1 and TRBJ1-1; TRBD1 matches at 10 bases. Sequenced material: blood, either unsorted or a sorted T cell fraction (not recorded which). This receptor was obtained from a male donor with ankylosing spondylitis. This chain's CDR3 is CSTWTGGGEAFF. DNA of the CDR3: TGCAGCACGTGGACAGGGGGAGGTGAAGCTTTCTTT.